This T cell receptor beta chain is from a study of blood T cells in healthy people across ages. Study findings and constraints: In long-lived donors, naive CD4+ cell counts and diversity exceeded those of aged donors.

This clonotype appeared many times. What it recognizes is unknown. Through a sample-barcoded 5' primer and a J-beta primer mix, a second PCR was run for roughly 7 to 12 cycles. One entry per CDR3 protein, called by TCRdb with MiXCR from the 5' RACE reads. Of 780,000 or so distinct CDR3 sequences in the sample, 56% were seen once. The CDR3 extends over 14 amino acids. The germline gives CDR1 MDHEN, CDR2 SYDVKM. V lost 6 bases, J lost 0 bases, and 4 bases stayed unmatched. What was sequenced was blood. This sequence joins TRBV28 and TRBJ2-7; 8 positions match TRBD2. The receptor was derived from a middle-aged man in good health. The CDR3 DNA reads TGTGCCAGCAGCCTTAGCGGGAACTCCTACGAGCAGTACTTC. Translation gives CASSLSGNSYEQYF.